Presented here are 16 T cell receptor beta chains from one specimen sequenced in a study of cytomegalovirus exposure and HLA in healthy donors. PCR amplification relied on 60 Vbeta primers (plus 13 Jbeta primers). Sequencing used immunoSEQ multiplex PCR; TCRdb keeps in-frame clones, though not all of them. There are tens of thousands of clones in the sample; around two thirds occur only once, and roughly 4.9% lies in the top ten. Sequenced sample: PBMCs. The receptors were gathered from a man aged 60-69 years in good health and CMV-seropositive.

The genes are TRBV6-5 and TRBJ2-7; D is ambiguous. There are 15 residues in the CDR3. CDR1 and CDR2 (germline): MNHEY, SVGAGI. V lost 9 bases and J lost 4, with 22 bases in between. This CDR3 reads CASCFKEKTAYEQYF. The CDR3 DNA reads as TGTGCCAGTTGTTTCAAGGAGAAGACGGCATACGAGCAGTACTTC.

In its sample, this clone was seen once. The genes are TRBV10-1 and TRBJ2-5; 12 bases are shared with TRBD2. Per germline, CDR1 WNHNN and CDR2 SYGVQD (reference sequence). V shed 0 bases and J 2 bases; nucleotides not matched to a gene: 1. There are 16 residues in the CDR3. The CDR3 coding sequence is TGCGCCAGCAGTGAGTCGACTAGCGGGAGACAAGAGACCCAGTACTTC. It yields the protein CASSESTSGRQETQYF.

This rearrangement joins TRBV2 to TRBJ2-5; 7 bases match TRBD2. Germline values: CDR1 SNHLY, CDR2 FYNNEI. V trimming: 3 bases; J trimming: 9 bases; junction bases outside the gene matches: 10. This CDR3 spans 14 amino acids. The CDR3 DNA sequence: TGTGCCAGCAGTGATCGGACCCTGGGAGGGGCCCAGTACTTC. It codes for CASSDRTLGGAQYF.

The J gene is TRBJ2-3, the V gene TRBV30, with 14 bases lining up with TRBD2. The CDR3 is 16 residues long. Germline assignment: CDR1 GTSNPN and CDR2 SVGIG (reference sequence). The V segment lost 3 bases and the J segment 5 bases; nucleotides outside the gene matches: 7. CDR3 protein: CAWSQGLAGVLDTQYF. CDR3 nucleotide sequence: TGTGCCTGGAGCCAGGGACTAGCGGGAGTTTTAGATACGCAGTATTTT.

This clone was counted a few times. The chain carries TRBV4-2 and TRBJ2-1; 14 positions match TRBD2. The CDR3 contains 18 residues. Germline lookup yields CDR1 LGHNA and CDR2 YNFKEQ. J lost 6 bases, V lost 1 base, and 8 bases had no gene match. The CDR3 spells CASSQGFWTSGRSNEQFF. The CDR3 bases are TGTGCCAGCAGCCAAGGATTCTGGACTAGCGGGAGGAGCAATGAGCAGTTCTTC.

This chain uses TRBV7-2 with TRBJ2-7; possible D gene TRBD1, 6 bases. The V end was cut by 8 bases, the J end by 1 base, with 18 bases between. Germline V CDR1 and CDR2: SGHTA, FQGNSA. This CDR3 is built from 15 residues. The CDR3 region is CASSPSGTPSYEQYF. Here the CDR3 DNA reads TGTGCCAGCTCGCCTTCCGGGACACCATCCTACGAGCAGTACTTC. Full variable domain (rest looked up from reference TRBV7-2 and TRBJ2-7): GAGVSQSPSNKVTEKGKDVELRCDPISGHTALYWYRQSLGQGLEFLIYFQGNSAPDKSGLPSDRFSAERTGGSVSTLTIQRTQQEDSAVYLCASSPSGTPSYEQYFGPGTRLTVT.

This rearrangement joins TRBV30 to TRBJ1-1; 9 bases line up with TRBD1. The V gene end was trimmed by 5 bases and the J gene end by 5 bases; junction bases not matched to a gene: 9. This CDR3 spans 14 amino acids. The V gene's germline CDR1 is GTSNPN and CDR2 SVGIG (reference sequence). This CDR3 reads CAWASGQGMTEAFF. CDR3 nucleotides: TGTGCCTGGGCCTCGGGACAGGGTATGACTGAAGCTTTCTTT.

A note on this clone: The junction and the germline gene differ at one end; a read error may be behind it. The gene calls are TRBV7-7 and TRBJ2-2; D gene uncertain. The CDR3 sequence is 15 residues long. Per the germline V gene, CDR1 is SSHAT and CDR2 is FNYEAQ (reference sequence). The CDR3 coding sequence is TGTGCTAGCAGCCTTACGGGTCCTTCCACCGGGGAGCTGTTTTTT. This sequence encodes CASSLTGPSTGELFF.

The chain is built from TRBV5-1 and TRBJ2-3; 12 bases line up with TRBD2. V lost 0 bases and J lost 4; bases outside the gene matches: 6. The CDR3 is 17 residues long. The germline V gene encodes CDR1 SGHRS and CDR2 YFSETQ. Written as DNA, the CDR3 is TGCGCCAGCAGCTTGGCCCTAGCGGGGGGGCGAGCAGATACGCAGTATTTT. Amino acids: CASSLALAGGRADTQYF.

The J gene is TRBJ1-6, the V gene TRBV5-8; D might be TRBD1 (5 bases). CDR1 and CDR2 (germline): SGHTS, YDEGEE. CDR3 length equals 14 residues. The V end was cut by 3 bases, the J end by 9 bases, with 13 bases between. CDR3: CASSWWQGASPLHF. In nucleotides, the CDR3 is TGTGCCAGCAGCTGGTGGCAGGGTGCTTCACCCCTCCACTTT.

The rearrangement links TRBV29-1 to TRBJ2-5; 7 bases line up with TRBD1. The DNA matches TRBJ2-7 better at its end, which makes the J call doubtful. This CDR3 has 13 residues. The V gene's germline CDR1 is SQVTM and CDR2 ANQGSEA. The CDR3 here is CSVTDRVLSEQYF. The CDR3 bases are TGCAGCGTTACTGACAGGGTCCTGAGCGAGCAGTACTTC.

This chain connects TRBV6-5 to TRBJ2-3, with TRBD1 as a possible D gene (6 bases). V shed 2 bases and J shed 7 bases, with 19 bases lying between them. The CDR3 length is 16 residues. Germline CDR1 is MNHEY and CDR2 is SVGAGI. CDR3 DNA: TGTGCCAGCAGTTACGGGGGCCCGGCCCTTTCAAATACGCAGTATTTT. Protein product: CASSYGGPALSNTQYF.

The rearrangement links TRBV2 to TRBJ1-2; no firm D call. Germline loops: CDR1 SNHLY, CDR2 FYNNEI. The CDR3 is 12 amino acids. Trimming took off 5 bases at V and 8 bases at J, with 12 bases between the two ends. CDR3 in amino acids: CASSRPGRGYTF. For the CDR3, the DNA is TGTGCCAGCAGTCGGCCAGGTCGGGGCTACACCTTC.

The chain has TRBV7-9 and TRBJ2-7; TRBD2 matches 14 bases. J was trimmed by 6 bases and V by 4 bases; bases with no gene match: 5. Germline lookup yields CDR1 SEHNR and CDR2 FQNEAQ (reference sequence). The CDR3 is 15 residues long. In DNA form, the CDR3 reads TGTGCCAGCAGCTCCCTGACTAGCGGGAGGGGCGAGCAGTACTTC. This encodes CASSSLTSGRGEQYF.

J is TRBJ2-1 and V is TRBV29-1; 10 nucleotides agree with TRBD2. Germline CDR1 SQVTM, CDR2 ANQGSEA. The ends lost 5 bases at V and 7 bases at J; junction bases unmatched: 8. The CDR3 is 14 residues long. CDR3 in amino acids: CSVYGTSEENEQFF. CDR3 DNA sequence: TGCAGCGTTTATGGGACTAGCGAGGAAAATGAGCAGTTCTTC.

V gene TRBV5-4 combines with J gene TRBJ2-5; D is undetermined. V lost 5 bases and J lost 4, with 15 bases in between. The CDR3 totals 14 residues. In germline, CDR1 is SGHNT, CDR2 YYREEE (reference sequence). CDR3 bases: TGTGCCAGCAGTCCAGCTCCCGCGGTAGAGACCCAGTACTTC. This sequence encodes CASSPAPAVETQYF.